Below are 21 T cell receptor beta chains sequenced from a single sample in a study of blood T cell repertoires in COVID-19. Profiled with immunoSEQ multiplex PCR; TCRdb holds only in-frame clones, not every one. The sample lists 140,000 to 150,000 clones; around 82% were seen once. Sequenced: peripheral blood. These receptors came from a human donor in a cohort sampled during active COVID-19.

The gene calls are TRBV5-1 and TRBJ1-1, with D uncertain. The CDR3 contains 14 residues. The germline V and J ends were trimmed by 4 bases and 2 bases, with 12 bases remaining between them. The germline V gene has CDR1 SGHRS and CDR2 YFSETQ. CDR3 DNA: TGCGCCAGCAGCCCCCGAAACTCTAACACTGAAGCTTTCTTT. Protein product: CASSPRNSNTEAFF.

This clone was detected only once. The rearrangement links TRBV5-1 to TRBJ2-5, with a weak D call TRBD1 (5 bases). This CDR3 region has 12 residues. Between the trimmed V and J ends, which lost 4 bases and 2 bases, there was a span of 6 bases. The germline V gene encodes CDR1 SGHRS and CDR2 YFSETQ. This CDR3 reads CASSQGQETQYF. The CDR3 coding sequence is TGCGCCAGCAGCCAGGGACAAGAGACCCAGTACTTC.

The gene calls are TRBV18 and TRBJ2-3; a possible D gene is TRBD1 (5 bases). Germline values: CDR1 KGHSH, CDR2 LQKENI. Trimming took 6 bases from V and 4 from J, leaving 14 bases between them. The CDR3 sequence is 14 residues long. This CDR3 reads CASSGFGAPDTQYF. The CDR3 DNA reads TGTGCCAGCTCGGGGTTTGGGGCTCCAGATACGCAGTATTTT.

The chain uses TRBV19 and TRBJ1-1, with D possibly being TRBD1 (5 bases). This CDR3 region has 15 residues. V was cut by 3 bases and J by 0 bases, with 11 bases left in between. The germline gives CDR1 LNHDA, CDR2 SQIVND (reference sequence). DNA for the CDR3: TGTGCCAGTAGTATGGGCCAGGGCGTGAACACTGAAGCTTTCTTT. Amino acid sequence: CASSMGQGVNTEAFF.

V is TRBV7-2 and J is TRBJ2-2; 10 bases match TRBD1. This CDR3 is built from 14 residues. Germline CDR1 reads SGHTA; CDR2 reads FQGNSA. V was pared by 6 bases and J by 6 bases, with 4 bases of the junction left unmatched. The CDR3 spells CASSKTGGSGELFF. The CDR3 region has the DNA TGTGCCAGCAGTAAGACAGGGGGCTCCGGGGAGCTGTTTTTT.

This clone is a singleton in its sample. The chain uses TRBV2 and TRBJ2-3, with 9 bases lining up with TRBD2. After removal of 5 bases from V and 2 bases from J, the junction contained 5 bases not matched to a gene. Germline CDR1 and CDR2: SNHLY and FYNNEI. There are 15 residues in the CDR3. The CDR3 DNA is TGTGCCAGCAGTCTGACTAGCGGAAACACAGATACGCAGTATTTT. This codes for CASSLTSGNTDTQYF.

The CDR3 here is CASSVEARQASTDTQYF. In DNA form, the CDR3 reads TGTGCCAGCAGCGTAGAGGCGAGACAGGCCAGCACAGATACGCAGTATTTT. The chain links TRBV9 to TRBJ2-3; tentative D call: TRBD1 (6 bases). Germline V gene sequence: CDR1 SGDLS, CDR2 YYNGEE. The CDR3 loop spans 17 amino acids. Between the trimmed V and J ends, which lost 0 bases and 0 bases, there was a span of 14 bases.

The gene calls are TRBV19 and TRBJ1-5; 7 nucleotides match TRBD1. The length of the CDR3 is 14 residues. Unmatched junction bases numbered 7, after V lost 4 bases and J lost 7 bases. Germline V gene sequence: CDR1 LNHDA, CDR2 SQIVND (reference sequence). Here the CDR3 DNA reads TGTGCCAGTAGTACCACAGGGGATAGGCAGCCCCAGCATTTT. Translation gives CASSTTGDRQPQHF.

The chain links TRBV11-1 to TRBJ2-7; a possible D gene is TRBD1 (5 bases). CDR1 and CDR2 (germline): SGHAT, FQDESV (reference sequence). The CDR3 is 13 residues long. Deletions cut 8 bases from V and 0 bases from J, with 11 bases between. The CDR3 is CASSDSISYEQYF. CDR3 bases: TGTGCCAGCTCCGACAGTATCTCCTACGAGCAGTACTTC.

In nucleotides, the CDR3 is TGTGCCAGCAGCTACGGGACAGACCTCGGAAAACTGTTTTTT. This gives the protein CASSYGTDLGKLFF. The chain uses TRBV5-6 and TRBJ1-4; 7 bases fit TRBD1. CDR3 length: 14 amino acids. CDR1 and CDR2 (germline): SGHDT, YYEEEE. With 3 bases clipped from V and 10 bases from J, the junction kept 9 bases outside the gene matches.

The chain uses TRBV19 and TRBJ2-3, with TRBD1 as a possible D gene (5 bases). Per the germline V gene, CDR1 is LNHDA and CDR2 is SQIVND (reference sequence). V was trimmed by 5 bases and J by 0 bases, leaving 15 bases between them. The CDR3 loop spans 16 amino acids. The CDR3 loop reads CASSHPAGPSTDTQYF. In DNA form, the CDR3 reads TGTGCCAGTAGTCACCCAGCAGGGCCTAGCACAGATACGCAGTATTTT.

The chain is built from TRBV9 and TRBJ2-1; 10 nucleotides align to TRBD1. V dropped 3 bases and J dropped 10; count of bases not matched to a gene: 7. The CDR3 has 14 amino acids. Germline values: CDR1 SGDLS, CDR2 YYNGEE. The CDR3 loop reads CASSAQTGGGEQFF. CDR3 nucleotides: TGTGCCAGCAGCGCCCAGACAGGGGGCGGCGAGCAGTTCTTC.

The rearrangement links TRBV10-3 to TRBJ2-1, with 7 bases fitting TRBD1. This CDR3 is 13 amino acids long. The junction had 5 bases not matched to a gene; V was cut back by 10 bases and J by 2 bases. Germline assignment: CDR1 ENHRY and CDR2 SYGVKD. In DNA form, the CDR3 reads TGTGCCACCACAGGGACAGCCTACAATGAGCAGTTCTTC. Protein: CATTGTAYNEQFF.

This chain uses TRBV19 with TRBJ2-1; 9 bases agree with TRBD2. This CDR3 has 15 residues. Germline-derived CDR1 and CDR2 are LNHDA and SQIVND (reference sequence). V lost 2 bases and J lost 8; bases outside the gene matches: 7. CDR3 sequence: CASSILRGGSDEQFF. The CDR3, as DNA: TGTGCCAGTAGTATATTGCGGGGGGGTTCGGATGAGCAGTTCTTC.

The chain has TRBV7-2 and TRBJ2-7; 7 bases are shared with TRBD1. This CDR3 is built from 14 residues. The V gene's germline CDR1 is SGHTA and CDR2 FQGNSA. With V trimmed by 5 bases and J by 2 bases, 6 bases remained unmatched. The CDR3 loop reads CASSKTGPAYEQYF. CDR3 in DNA: TGTGCCAGCAGCAAGACAGGGCCTGCCTACGAGCAGTACTTC.

V gene TRBV11-2 combines with J gene TRBJ2-2, with 8 bases identical to TRBD1. The length of the CDR3 is 16 residues. Germline CDR1 and CDR2: SGHAT and FQNNGV. J was trimmed by 1 base and V by 1 base; bases with no gene match: 2. CDR3 region: CASSLGTGRNTGELFF. In DNA, the CDR3 is TGTGCCAGCAGCTTAGGGACAGGGCGGAACACCGGGGAGCTGTTTTTT.

The chain is built from TRBV19 and TRBJ1-1, with 8 bases fitting TRBD1. Germline V gives CDR1 LNHDA, CDR2 SQIVND (reference sequence). The ends lost 5 bases at V and 6 bases at J; junction bases unmatched: 5. This CDR3 has 13 residues. The CDR3 sequence: CASSGHRGAEAFF. CDR3 DNA sequence: TGTGCCAGTAGTGGACACAGGGGGGCTGAAGCTTTCTTT.

This clone was seen a single time. The chain carries TRBV5-4 and TRBJ2-7; possible D gene TRBD2, 6 bases. The CDR3 totals 15 residues. The germline gives CDR1 SGHNT, CDR2 YYREEE (reference sequence). The V and J ends lost 2 bases and 3 bases respectively, with 15 bases between them. The CDR3 here is CASSLGLGGGYEQYV. CDR3 in DNA: TGTGCCAGCAGCTTAGGTCTGGGGGGTGGCTACGAGCAGTACGTC.

The chain links TRBV29-1 to TRBJ2-3, with D uncertain. V was cut by 4 bases and J by 0 bases, with 14 bases left in between. The CDR3 contains 15 residues. Germline V gene lookup returns CDR1 SQVTM and CDR2 ANQGSEA. CDR3 in DNA: TGCAGCGTTGGAAAGTACCAGATCAGCACAGATACGCAGTATTTT. Translated, it gives CSVGKYQISTDTQYF.

The CDR3 loop reads CASTPPGSGGYTF. The CDR3 DNA sequence: TGTGCCAGCACCCCCCCGGGGTCAGGCGGCTACACCTTC. The chain employs TRBV6-5 and TRBJ1-2; D is undetermined. V was clipped by 7 bases and J by 8 bases, with 17 bases between them. The length of the CDR3 is 13 residues. Germline V gene sequence: CDR1 MNHEY, CDR2 SVGAGI.

The chain combines TRBV7-9 with TRBJ1-2; 9 positions agree with TRBD1. CDR1 and CDR2 from the germline V gene are SEHNR and FQNEAQ (reference sequence). CDR3 size: 17 residues. The V and J ends lost 0 bases and 6 bases, in that order; junction bases with no gene match: 11. The CDR3 loop reads CASSLATSRTGAHGYTF. CDR3 bases: TGTGCCAGCAGCTTAGCGACCTCCAGGACAGGGGCCCATGGCTACACCTTC.